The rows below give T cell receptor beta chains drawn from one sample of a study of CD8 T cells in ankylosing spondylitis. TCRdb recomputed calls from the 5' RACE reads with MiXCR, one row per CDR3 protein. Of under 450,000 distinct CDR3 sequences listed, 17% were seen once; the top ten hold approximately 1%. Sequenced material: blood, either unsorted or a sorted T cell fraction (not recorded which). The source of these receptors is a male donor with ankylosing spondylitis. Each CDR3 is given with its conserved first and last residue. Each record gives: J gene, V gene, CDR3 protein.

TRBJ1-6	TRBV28	CASLTLGGSLNSPLHF
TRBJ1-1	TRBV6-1	CASGMTGSLGEAFF
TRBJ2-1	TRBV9	CASSAWGTSGGYNEQFF
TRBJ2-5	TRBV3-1	CASSLRTGGRGQETQYF
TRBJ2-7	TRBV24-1	CATSASGTGSYEQYF
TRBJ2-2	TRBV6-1	CASLRGGANTGELFF
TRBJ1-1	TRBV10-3	CAIRGTGDINTEAFF
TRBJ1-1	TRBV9	CASSVRAQGSEAFF
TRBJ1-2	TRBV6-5	CASSYSGGWYGYTF
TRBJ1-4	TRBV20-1	CSARKGTGHEKLFF
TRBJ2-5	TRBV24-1	CATSDTARGPETQYF
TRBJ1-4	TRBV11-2	CASSYRINEKLFF
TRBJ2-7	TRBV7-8	CASSLGASAAYEQYF
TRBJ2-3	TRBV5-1	CASSLEQGRTDTQYF
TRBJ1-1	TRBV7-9	CASSPHGAGNNTEAFF
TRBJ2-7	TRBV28	CASSEIPGQGPYEQYF
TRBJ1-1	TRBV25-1	CASSVSKNTEAFF
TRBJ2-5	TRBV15	CATSRDHATGGRQETQYF
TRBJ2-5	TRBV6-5	CASSYEGQGYETQYF
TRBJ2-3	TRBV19	CASSPGTGRPTDTQYF
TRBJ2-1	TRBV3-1	CASSHGTSGIREQFF
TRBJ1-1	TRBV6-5	CASSYSGVNTEAFF